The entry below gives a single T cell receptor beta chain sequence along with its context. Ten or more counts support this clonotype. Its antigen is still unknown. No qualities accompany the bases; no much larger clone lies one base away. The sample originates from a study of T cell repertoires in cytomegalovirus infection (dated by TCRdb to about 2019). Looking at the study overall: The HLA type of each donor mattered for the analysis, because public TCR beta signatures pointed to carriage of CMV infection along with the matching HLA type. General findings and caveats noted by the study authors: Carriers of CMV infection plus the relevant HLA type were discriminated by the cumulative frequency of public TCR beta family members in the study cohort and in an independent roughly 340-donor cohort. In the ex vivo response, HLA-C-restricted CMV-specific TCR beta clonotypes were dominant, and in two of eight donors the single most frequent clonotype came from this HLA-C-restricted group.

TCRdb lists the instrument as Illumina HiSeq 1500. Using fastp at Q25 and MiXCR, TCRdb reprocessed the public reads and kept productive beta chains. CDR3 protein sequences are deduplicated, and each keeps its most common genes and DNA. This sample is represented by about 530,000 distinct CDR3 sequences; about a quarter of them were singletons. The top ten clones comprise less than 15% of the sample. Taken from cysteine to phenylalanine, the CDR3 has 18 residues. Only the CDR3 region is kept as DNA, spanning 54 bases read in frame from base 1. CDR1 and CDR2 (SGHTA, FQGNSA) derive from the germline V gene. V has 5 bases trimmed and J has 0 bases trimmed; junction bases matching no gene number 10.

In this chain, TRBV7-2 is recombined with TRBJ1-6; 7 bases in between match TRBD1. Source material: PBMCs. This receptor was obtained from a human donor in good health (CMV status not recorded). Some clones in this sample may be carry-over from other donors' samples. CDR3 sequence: CASSRRRQGPSYNSPLHF. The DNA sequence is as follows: TGTGCCAGCAGCCGCCGCCGACAGGGACCCTCCTATAATTCACCCCTCCACTTT.